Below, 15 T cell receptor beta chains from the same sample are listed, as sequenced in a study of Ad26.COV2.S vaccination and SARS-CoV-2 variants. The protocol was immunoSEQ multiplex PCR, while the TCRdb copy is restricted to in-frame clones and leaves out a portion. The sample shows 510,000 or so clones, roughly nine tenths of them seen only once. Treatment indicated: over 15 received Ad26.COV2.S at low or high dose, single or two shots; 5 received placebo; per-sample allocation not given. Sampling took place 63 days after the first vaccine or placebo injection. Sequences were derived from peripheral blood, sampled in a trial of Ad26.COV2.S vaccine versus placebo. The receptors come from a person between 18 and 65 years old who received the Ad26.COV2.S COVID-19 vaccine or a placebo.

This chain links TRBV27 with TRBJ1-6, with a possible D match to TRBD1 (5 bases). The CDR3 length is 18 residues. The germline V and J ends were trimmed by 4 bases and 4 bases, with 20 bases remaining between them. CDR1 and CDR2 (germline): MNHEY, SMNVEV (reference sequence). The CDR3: CASSSRPGGIGYNSPLHF. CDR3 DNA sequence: TGTGCCAGCAGTTCGCGTCCGGGGGGGATCGGGTATAATTCACCCCTCCACTTT.

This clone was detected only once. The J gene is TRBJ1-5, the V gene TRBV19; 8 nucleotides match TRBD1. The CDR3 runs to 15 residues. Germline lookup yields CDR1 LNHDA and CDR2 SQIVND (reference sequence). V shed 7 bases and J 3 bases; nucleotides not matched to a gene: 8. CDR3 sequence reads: CASKSQDRANQPQHF. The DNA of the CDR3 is TGTGCCAGTAAGTCCCAGGACAGGGCCAATCAGCCCCAGCATTTT.

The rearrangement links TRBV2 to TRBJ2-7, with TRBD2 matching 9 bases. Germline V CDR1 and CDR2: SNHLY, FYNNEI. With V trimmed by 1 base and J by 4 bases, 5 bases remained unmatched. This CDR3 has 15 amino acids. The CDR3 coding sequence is TGTGCCAGCAGTGAAGTTATTAGCGGGGGTTACGAGCAGTACTTC. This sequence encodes CASSEVISGGYEQYF.

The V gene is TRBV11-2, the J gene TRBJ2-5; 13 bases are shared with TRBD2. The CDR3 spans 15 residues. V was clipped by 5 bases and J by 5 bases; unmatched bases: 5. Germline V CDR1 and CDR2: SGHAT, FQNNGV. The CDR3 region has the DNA TGTGCCAGCAGCCGACTAGCGGGAGGCTGGGAGACCCAGTACTTC. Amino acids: CASSRLAGGWETQYF.

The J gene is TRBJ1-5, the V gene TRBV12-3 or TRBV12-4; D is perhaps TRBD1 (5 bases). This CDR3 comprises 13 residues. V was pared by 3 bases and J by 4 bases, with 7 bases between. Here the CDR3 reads CASSLRGNQPQHF. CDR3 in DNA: TGTGCCAGCAGTTTGCGGGGGAATCAGCCCCAGCATTTT.

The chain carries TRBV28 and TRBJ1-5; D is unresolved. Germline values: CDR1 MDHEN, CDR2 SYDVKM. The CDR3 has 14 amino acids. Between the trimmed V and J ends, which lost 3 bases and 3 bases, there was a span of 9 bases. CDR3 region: CASSLTGNNQPQHF. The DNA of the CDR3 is TGTGCCAGCAGTTTGACCGGAAACAATCAGCCCCAGCATTTT.

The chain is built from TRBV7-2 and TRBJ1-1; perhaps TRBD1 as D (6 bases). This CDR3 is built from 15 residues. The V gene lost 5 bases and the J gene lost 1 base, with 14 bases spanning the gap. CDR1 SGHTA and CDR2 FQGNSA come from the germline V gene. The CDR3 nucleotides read TGTGCCAGCAGCGTATCGGGGGGGGCGAACACTGAAGCTTTCTTT. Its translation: CASSVSGGANTEAFF.

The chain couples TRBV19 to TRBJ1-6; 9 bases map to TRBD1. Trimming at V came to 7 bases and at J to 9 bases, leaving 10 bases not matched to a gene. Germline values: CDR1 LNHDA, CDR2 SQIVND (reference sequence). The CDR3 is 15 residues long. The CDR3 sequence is CASTPGDRESSPLHF. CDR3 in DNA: TGTGCCAGTACCCCGGGGGACAGGGAAAGTTCACCCCTCCACTTT.

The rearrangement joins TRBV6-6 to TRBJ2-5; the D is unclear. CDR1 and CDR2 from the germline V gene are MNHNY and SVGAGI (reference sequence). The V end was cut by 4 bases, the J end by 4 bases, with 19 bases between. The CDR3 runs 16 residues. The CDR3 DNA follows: TGTGCCAGCAGTTCCGGAGTAGCATCGGGCCCAGAGACCCAGTACTTC. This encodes CASSSGVASGPETQYF.

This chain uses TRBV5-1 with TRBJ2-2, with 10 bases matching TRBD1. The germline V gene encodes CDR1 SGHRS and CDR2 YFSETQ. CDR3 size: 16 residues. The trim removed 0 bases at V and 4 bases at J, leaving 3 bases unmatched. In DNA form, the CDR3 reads TGCGCCAGCAGCTTGGAGAGACAGGGGGCCACCGGGGAGCTGTTTTTT. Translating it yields CASSLERQGATGELFF.

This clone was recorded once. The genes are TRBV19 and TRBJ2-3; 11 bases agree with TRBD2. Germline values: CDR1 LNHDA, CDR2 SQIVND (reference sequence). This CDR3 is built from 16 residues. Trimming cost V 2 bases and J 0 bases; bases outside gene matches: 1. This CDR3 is CASSITSGRSTDTQYF. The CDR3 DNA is TGTGCCAGTAGTATAACTAGCGGGAGAAGCACAGATACGCAGTATTTT. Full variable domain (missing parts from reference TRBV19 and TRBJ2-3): DGGITQSPKYLFRKEGQNVTLSCEQNLNHDAMYWYRQDPGQGLRLIYYSQIVNDFQKGDIAEGYSVSREKKESFPLTVTSAQKNPTAFYLCASSITSGRSTDTQYFGPGTRLTVL.

For the CDR3, the DNA is TGTGCCAGCAGACTAGCGGGGTTGGAGACCCAGTACTTC. Its translation: CASRLAGLETQYF. V usage is TRBV6-5 and J usage is TRBJ2-5; 10 bases line up with TRBD2. CDR1 is MNHEY and CDR2 is SVGAGI in the germline V gene. After removal of 6 bases from V and 5 bases from J, the junction contained 3 bases not matched to a gene. The CDR3 totals 13 residues.

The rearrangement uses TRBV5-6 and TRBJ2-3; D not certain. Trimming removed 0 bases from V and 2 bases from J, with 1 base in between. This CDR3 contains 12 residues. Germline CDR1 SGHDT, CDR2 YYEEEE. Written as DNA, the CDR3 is TGTGCCAGCAGCTTGGTCACAGATACGCAGTATTTT. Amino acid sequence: CASSLVTDTQYF.

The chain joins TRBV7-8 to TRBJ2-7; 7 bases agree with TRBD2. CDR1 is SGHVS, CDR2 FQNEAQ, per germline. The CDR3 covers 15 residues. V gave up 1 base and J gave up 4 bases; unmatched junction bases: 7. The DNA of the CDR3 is TGTGCCAGCAGCTTAGAGGGGACTACTCTTTACGAGCAGTACTTC. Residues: CASSLEGTTLYEQYF. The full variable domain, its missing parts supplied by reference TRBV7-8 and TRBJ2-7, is GAGVSQSPRYKVAKRGQDVALRCDPISGHVSLFWYQQALGQGPEFLTYFQNEAQLDKSGLPSDRFFAERPEGSVSTLKIQRTQQEDSAVYLCASSLEGTTLYEQYFGPGTRLTVT.

The CDR3 sequence: CAAGGGPINYGYTF. The DNA of the CDR3 is TGTGCCGCTGGGGGGGGACCAATCAACTATGGCTACACCTTC. This chain joins TRBV28 and TRBJ1-2, with a possible D match to TRBD1 (5 bases). Germline V gene data show CDR1 as MDHEN and CDR2 as SYDVKM. V gave up 11 bases and J gave up 2 bases, with 18 bases separating them. The CDR3 spans 14 residues.